This is a list of T cell receptor beta chains from one sample in a study of T cells in Graves' hyperthyroidism and ophthalmopathy. Via MiXCR, TCRdb re-called the multiplex PCR reads, giving one row per CDR3 protein. The table shows almost 350,000 distinct CDR3 sequences, with about a sixth occurring only once. Input material: blood. These receptors were collected from a woman aged 40 to 50 with Graves' ophthalmopathy. Each CDR3 is given without its conserved first and last residue. Size is omitted from some rows. Given values are once, few, many or a class for expanded clones.

clone_size: many; v_call: TRBV6-5; j_call: TRBJ1-3; cdr3_aa: ASSGNSGNTIY
clone_size: many; v_call: TRBV28; j_call: TRBJ1-4; cdr3_aa: ASSPGRGREKLF
clone_size: many; v_call: TRBV6-1; j_call: TRBJ1-4; cdr3_aa: ASRKGDRGTNEKLF
clone_size: many; v_call: TRBV5-1; j_call: TRBJ1-1; cdr3_aa: ASSYRDSQDEAF
clone_size: many; v_call: TRBV30; j_call: TRBJ1-1; cdr3_aa: AWSVDLLNTEAF
clone_size: many; v_call: TRBV2; j_call: TRBJ2-7; cdr3_aa: AISQGADEQY
clone_size: many; v_call: TRBV6-1; j_call: TRBJ1-1; cdr3_aa: ASSSRAWDTEAF
clone_size: many; v_call: TRBV28; j_call: TRBJ1-5; cdr3_aa: ASSFMGPGFNQPQH
clone_size: many; v_call: TRBV27; j_call: TRBJ2-7; cdr3_aa: ASSLRRQGYEQY
clone_size: many; v_call: TRBV11-2; j_call: TRBJ2-2; cdr3_aa: ASSAFRVPPNYTGELF
clone_size: once; v_call: TRBV5-1; j_call: TRBJ1-1; cdr3_aa: ASSLAGGGSAEAF
clone_size: many; v_call: TRBV11-2; j_call: TRBJ2-7; cdr3_aa: ASSPWTGGTYEQY
clone_size: many; v_call: TRBV20-1; j_call: TRBJ1-6; cdr3_aa: SAAPLSSSYNSPLH
clone_size: many; v_call: TRBV28; j_call: TRBJ2-3; cdr3_aa: ASRIQGRSDTQY
clone_size: many; v_call: TRBV5-1; j_call: TRBJ1-1; cdr3_aa: ASSPSPMNTEAF
clone_size: many; v_call: TRBV28; j_call: TRBJ2-5; cdr3_aa: ASSPQWETQY
clone_size: few; v_call: TRBV7-2; j_call: TRBJ1-5; cdr3_aa: VSSLVIESNQPQH
clone_size: many; v_call: TRBV28; j_call: TRBJ1-5; cdr3_aa: ASSYPRDRSQPQH
clone_size: .; v_call: TRBV27; j_call: TRBJ1-4; cdr3_aa: ASSSDATNEKLF
clone_size: many; v_call: TRBV7-3; j_call: TRBJ1-6; cdr3_aa: ASSQKRGSPLH
clone_size: many; v_call: TRBV25-1; j_call: TRBJ2-7; cdr3_aa: ASQRGGSHEQY
clone_size: many; v_call: TRBV19; j_call: TRBJ2-3; cdr3_aa: ASSIVSVRPTDTQY
clone_size: many; v_call: TRBV6-2/TRBV6-3; j_call: TRBJ1-1; cdr3_aa: ASSDPGYGAF
clone_size: many; v_call: TRBV20-1; j_call: TRBJ2-7; cdr3_aa: SARHVRAGRAVYEQY
clone_size: many; v_call: TRBV18; j_call: TRBJ2-7; cdr3_aa: ASSPSADGPDYEQY
clone_size: many; v_call: TRBV20-1; j_call: TRBJ1-1; cdr3_aa: SAPGWGRTEAF
clone_size: many; v_call: TRBV4-1; j_call: TRBJ2-2; cdr3_aa: ASSRPGTANTGELF
clone_size: many; v_call: TRBV2; j_call: TRBJ1-1; cdr3_aa: ASSEDRGPPEAF
clone_size: many; v_call: TRBV15; j_call: TRBJ1-2; cdr3_aa: ATSRGDRDYGYT
clone_size: .; v_call: TRBV28; j_call: TRBJ1-1; cdr3_aa: ASSASPGQNTEAF
clone_size: many; v_call: TRBV5-8; j_call: TRBJ1-1; cdr3_aa: ASRRTGIGKNTEAF
clone_size: many; v_call: TRBV7-2; j_call: TRBJ2-7; cdr3_aa: ASSLDYLGEQY
clone_size: .; v_call: TRBV6-1; j_call: TRBJ1-1; cdr3_aa: ASSPRWARYEAF
clone_size: many; v_call: TRBV19; j_call: TRBJ1-2; cdr3_aa: ASGSGD
clone_size: many; v_call: TRBV6-2/TRBV6-3; j_call: TRBJ2-7; cdr3_aa: ASSSGPIYEQY
clone_size: many; v_call: TRBV28; j_call: TRBJ2-5; cdr3_aa: ASSLRVFLETQY
clone_size: many; v_call: TRBV7-8; j_call: TRBJ2-5; cdr3_aa: ASSRTLEETQY
clone_size: many; v_call: TRBV5-1; j_call: TRBJ2-2; cdr3_aa: ASSLARSTGELF
clone_size: .; v_call: TRBV5-1; j_call: TRBJ2-2; cdr3_aa: ASSSPTGVAGELF
clone_size: .; v_call: TRBV12-5; j_call: TRBJ1-1; cdr3_aa: ASGLVLGQGNTEAF
clone_size: many; v_call: TRBV7-9; j_call: TRBJ1-2; cdr3_aa: ASSKPQGRSGYT
clone_size: many; v_call: TRBV28; j_call: TRBJ2-7; cdr3_aa: ARIGLAGVVYEQY
clone_size: many; v_call: TRBV24-1; j_call: TRBJ2-2; cdr3_aa: ATSDSWTGGTGELF
clone_size: many; v_call: TRBV19; j_call: TRBJ1-2; cdr3_aa: ASSIGRGELLRLDNYGYT
clone_size: few; v_call: TRBV6-1; j_call: TRBJ2-1; cdr3_aa: ASSSRTGGNEQF